This T cell receptor beta chain was found in a study of tumor T cells in aggressive B-cell lymphoma. Looked up from germline, CDR1 is SGHRS and CDR2 is YFSETQ. Trimming took 4 bases from V and 9 from J; bases not matched to a gene: 9. This CDR3 comprises 15 residues. Method: immunoSEQ multiplex PCR; TCRdb's copy keeps in-frame clones and lacks some. In the table there are around 3,000 clones, roughly 80% of which are singletons. The chain is built from TRBV5-1 and TRBJ1-6, with 8 bases lining up with TRBD1. This clonotype originated in an adult with diffuse large B cell lymphoma. The specimen sequenced was tumor tissue. CDR3 protein: CASSGGTGRTSPLHF. The CDR3 nucleotides read TGCGCCAGCAGCGGGGGGACAGGCCGAACTTCACCCCTCCACTTT.